The 8 T cell receptor beta chains in this list originate from one sample, sequenced in a study of blood T cell repertoires in COVID-19. Here immunoSEQ multiplex PCR was the method, and the copy in TCRdb shows in-frame clones only, minus some. Altogether a few hundred thousand clones are present, around 87% being singletons, with the ten largest covering roughly 3.1%. Sequenced: peripheral blood. All receptors come from a human donor in a cohort sampled during active COVID-19.

This chain links TRBV18 with TRBJ2-5, with 9 bases lining up with TRBD2. The ends lost 2 bases at V and 4 bases at J; junction bases unmatched: 5. Germline V gene data show CDR1 as KGHSH and CDR2 as LQKENI. The CDR3 covers 15 residues. The CDR3 DNA reads TGTGCCAGCTCACCAAATAGCGGGAGAAGAGAGACCCAGTACTTC. It specifies CASSPNSGRRETQYF. The whole variable domain, filled in from reference TRBV18 and TRBJ2-5, reads NAGVMQNPRHLVRRRGQEARLRCSPMKGHSHVYWYRQLPEEGLKFMVYLQKENIIDESGMPKERFSAEFPKEGPSILRIQQVVRGDSAAYFCASSPNSGRRETQYFGPGTRLLVL.

The V gene is TRBV5-1, the J gene TRBJ1-5; 10 nucleotides match TRBD1. This CDR3 comprises 15 residues. The germline V gene has CDR1 SGHRS and CDR2 YFSETQ. Trimming removed 2 bases from V and 7 bases from J; junction bases left unmatched: 6. The CDR3 is CASSFGTGERQPQHF. The CDR3, as DNA: TGCGCCAGCAGCTTTGGGACAGGGGAAAGACAGCCCCAGCATTTT.

The chain carries TRBV18 and TRBJ1-1; TRBD1 matches at 9 bases. V lost 6 bases and J lost 3; bases outside the gene matches: 17. The germline gives CDR1 KGHSH, CDR2 LQKENI. This CDR3 spans 18 amino acids. In nucleotides, the CDR3 is TGTGCCAGCTCCCTCGAGTCCCGGGACAGGGATAGGGACACTGAAGCTTTCTTT. The encoded protein is CASSLESRDRDRDTEAFF.

The chain uses TRBV7-2 and TRBJ2-5; D may be TRBD2 (5 bases). Trimming stripped 5 bases from V and 5 bases from J, with 9 bases between. Germline CDR1 is SGHTA and CDR2 is FQGNSA. This CDR3 comprises 12 residues. The CDR3 is CASSTRLETQYF. CDR3 DNA: TGTGCCAGCAGCACTAGGTTGGAGACCCAGTACTTC.

The chain joins TRBV2 to TRBJ2-7; 7 bases line up with TRBD2. The CDR3 sequence is 14 residues long. Germline lookup yields CDR1 SNHLY and CDR2 FYNNEI. The V gene end was trimmed by 4 bases and the J gene end by 4 bases; junction bases not matched to a gene: 7. The CDR3 bases are TGTGCCAGCAGTGTGGGCGGGAGAGGTTACGAGCAGTACTTC. It is translated as CASSVGGRGYEQYF.

The chain uses TRBV27 and TRBJ2-1; TRBD1 matches 7 bases. The CDR3 is 15 residues long. J gave up 8 bases and V 5 bases, and 12 bases lay outside the gene matches. Per the germline V gene, CDR1 is MNHEY and CDR2 is SMNVEV (reference sequence). The CDR3 is CASSPGTAPADEQFF. CDR3 in DNA: TGTGCCAGCAGTCCCGGGACAGCGCCCGCCGATGAGCAGTTCTTC.

V gene TRBV6-1 combines with J gene TRBJ2-5, with D perhaps matching TRBD2 (5 bases). The CDR3 runs 17 residues. The germline V and J ends were trimmed by 1 base and 0 bases, with 15 bases remaining between them. CDR1 and CDR2 from the germline V gene are MNHNS and SASEGT. This CDR3 is CASSEVLAAPYQETQYF. The CDR3 nucleotides are TGTGCCAGCAGTGAAGTCCTAGCAGCACCTTACCAAGAGACCCAGTACTTC.

This chain connects TRBV13 to TRBJ1-6; D unresolved. Germline V gives CDR1 PRHDT, CDR2 FYEKMQ (reference sequence). V lost 3 bases, J lost 5 bases, and 11 bases lay in between. The CDR3 spans 15 residues. CDR3 coding DNA: TGTGCCAGCAGCTTGGGCAACCATGATAATTCACCCCTCCACTTT. Encoded protein: CASSLGNHDNSPLHF.